This T cell receptor (beta chain) was observed in a study of siplizumab effects on memory and regulatory T cells. The V and J ends lost 1 base and 0 bases respectively, with 10 bases between them. Germline V gene sequence: CDR1 SGHRS, CDR2 YFSETQ. This CDR3 contains 16 residues. The assay was immunoSEQ multiplex PCR, and TCRdb's table has in-frame clones only and misses some. This table holds some 100,000 clones, about 91% found once. This clonotype originated in a human donor in good health. The chain links TRBV5-1 to TRBJ1-4; D possibly corresponds to TRBD1 (5 bases). Sample: Tregs sorted from blood. The CDR3: CASSLTGPATNEKLFF. The CDR3 DNA reads as TGCGCCAGCAGCTTGACAGGCCCTGCAACTAATGAAAAACTGTTTTTT.